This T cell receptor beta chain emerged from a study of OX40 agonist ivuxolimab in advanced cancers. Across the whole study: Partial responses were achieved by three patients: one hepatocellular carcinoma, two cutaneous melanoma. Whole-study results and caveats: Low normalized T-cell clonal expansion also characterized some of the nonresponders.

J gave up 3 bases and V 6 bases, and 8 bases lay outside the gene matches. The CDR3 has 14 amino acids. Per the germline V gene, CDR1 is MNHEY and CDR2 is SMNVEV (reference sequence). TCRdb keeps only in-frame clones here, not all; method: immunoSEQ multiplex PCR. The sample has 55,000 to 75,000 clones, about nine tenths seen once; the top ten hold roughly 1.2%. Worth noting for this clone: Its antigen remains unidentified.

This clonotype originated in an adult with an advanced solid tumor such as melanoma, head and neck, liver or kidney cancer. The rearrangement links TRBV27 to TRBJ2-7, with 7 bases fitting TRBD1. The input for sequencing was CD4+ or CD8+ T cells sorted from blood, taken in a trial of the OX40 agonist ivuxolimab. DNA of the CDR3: TGTGCCAGCAGCTACAGGGGACCCCACTACGAGCAGTACTTC. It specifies CASSYRGPHYEQYF.